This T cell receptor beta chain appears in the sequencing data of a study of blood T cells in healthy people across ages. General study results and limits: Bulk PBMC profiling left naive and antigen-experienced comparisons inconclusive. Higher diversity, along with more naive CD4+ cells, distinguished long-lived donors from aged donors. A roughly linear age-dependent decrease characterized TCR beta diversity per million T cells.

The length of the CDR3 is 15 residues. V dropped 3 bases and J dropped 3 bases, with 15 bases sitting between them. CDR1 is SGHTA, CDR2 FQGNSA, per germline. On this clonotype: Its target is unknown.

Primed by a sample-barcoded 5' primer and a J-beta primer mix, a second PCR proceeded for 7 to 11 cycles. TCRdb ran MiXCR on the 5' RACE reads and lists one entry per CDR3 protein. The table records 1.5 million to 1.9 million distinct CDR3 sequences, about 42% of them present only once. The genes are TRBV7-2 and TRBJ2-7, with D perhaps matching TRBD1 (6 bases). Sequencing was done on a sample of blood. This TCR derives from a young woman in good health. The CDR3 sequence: CASSLRAGVNYEQYF. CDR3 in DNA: TGTGCCAGCAGCTTGCGGGCAGGGGTCAACTACGAGCAGTACTTC.